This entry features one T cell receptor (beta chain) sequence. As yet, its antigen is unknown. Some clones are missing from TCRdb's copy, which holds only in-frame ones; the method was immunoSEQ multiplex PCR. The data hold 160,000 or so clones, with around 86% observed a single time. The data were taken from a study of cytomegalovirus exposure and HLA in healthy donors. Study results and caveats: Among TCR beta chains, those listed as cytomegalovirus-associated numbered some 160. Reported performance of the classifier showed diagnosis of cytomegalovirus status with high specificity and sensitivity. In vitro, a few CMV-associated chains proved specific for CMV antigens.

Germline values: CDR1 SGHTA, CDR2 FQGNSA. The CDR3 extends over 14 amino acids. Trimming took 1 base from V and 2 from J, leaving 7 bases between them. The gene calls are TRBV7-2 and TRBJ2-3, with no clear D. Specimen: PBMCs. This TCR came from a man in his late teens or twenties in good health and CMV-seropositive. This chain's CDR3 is CASSLGPLTDTQYF. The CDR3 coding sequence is TGTGCCAGCAGCTTAGGGCCCCTCACAGATACGCAGTATTTT.